This T cell receptor beta chain derives from a study of identical twins. This CDR3 contains 13 residues. V gave up 7 bases and J gave up 6 bases, with 13 bases separating them. There are many counts of this clonotype. No antigen is known for it. Using its own MiXCR run on the 5' RACE reads, TCRdb lists one record per CDR3 protein. Of about 690,000 distinct CDR3 sequences detected, roughly 6.2% appear once; the ten largest clones hold roughly 2%. The study, taken as a whole, reports: The degree of excess twin sharing was weaker in beta out-of-frame sequences.

The TCR originated in a young man in good health. The sequenced material came from naive T cells sorted from blood. The V and J genes are TRBV12-3 or TRBV12-4 and TRBJ2-1; unclear D gene. CDR3 sequence reads: CASIDRTTNEQFF. The CDR3 nucleotides are TGTGCCAGCATCGACCGGACCACCAATGAGCAGTTCTTC.